The 10 T cell receptor beta chains below were found in one sample sequenced in a study of post-analysis software for immune sequencing data. General observations from the study: When patients were compared with controls, 5 or 6 TRBV segments were more frequent, TRBV5-6, TRBV5-1 and TRBV20-1 among them.

Unique molecular identifiers were carried by the TCR beta cDNA libraries. TCRdb independently ran MiXCR on the PCR reads; one entry per CDR3 protein. The repertoire holds roughly 540,000 distinct CDR3 sequences, 34% seen once, with about 5.6% in the top ten. These TCRs' antigens remain unknown. Sequencing was done on a sample of blood. These TCRs come from a girl aged 2-17 years with multiple sclerosis.

The chain employs TRBV4-2 and TRBJ1-2; unclear D gene. This CDR3 contains 16 residues. Trimming stripped 4 bases from V and 8 bases from J, with 23 bases between. CDR1 is LGHNA, CDR2 YNFKEQ, per germline. CDR3 coding DNA: TGTGCCAGCAGCCCGACCCTGCAGGCGGTACGAGGAGGCTACACCTTC. This sequence encodes CASSPTLQAVRGGYTF.

This chain links TRBV6-1 with TRBJ1-1, with D tentatively TRBD1 (6 bases). The V gene's germline CDR1 is MNHNS and CDR2 SASEGT. Trimming left V 2 bases short and J 10 bases short, with 14 bases between. CDR3 length: 13 residues. CDR3 in DNA: TGTGCCAGCAGTGAAAGGGGGGGTCGAGGAGCTTTCTTT. Translating gives CASSERGGRGAFF.

This sequence joins TRBV5-1 and TRBJ2-5, with TRBD1 identical over 9 bases. This CDR3 spans 14 amino acids. With V trimmed by 7 bases and J by 10 bases, 14 bases remained unmatched. The germline V gene has CDR1 SGHRS and CDR2 YFSETQ. The CDR3 here is CASSNRTGAGIQYF. Here the CDR3 DNA reads TGCGCCAGCTCCAACCGGACAGGGGCAGGGATCCAGTACTTC.

The chain's CDR3 is CASSPVRGTTDTQYF. For the CDR3, the DNA is TGTGCCAGCTCACCAGTGAGGGGGACGACAGATACGCAGTATTTT. This chain joins TRBV18 and TRBJ2-3; maybe TRBD1 (6 bases). The CDR3 extends over 15 amino acids. The V end was cut by 2 bases, the J end by 3 bases, with 12 bases between. Germline CDR1 is KGHSH and CDR2 is LQKENI.

The V gene is TRBV15, the J gene TRBJ2-6, with TRBD1 as a possible D gene (5 bases). CDR1 is LNHNV, CDR2 YYDKDF, per germline (reference sequence). Trimming stripped 4 bases from V and 0 bases from J, with 13 bases between. The CDR3 contains 17 residues. Here the CDR3 reads CATSKLGHNSGANVLTF. CDR3 nucleotides: TGTGCCACCAGCAAGTTGGGGCATAACTCTGGGGCCAACGTCCTGACTTTC.

The rearrangement uses TRBV4-1 and TRBJ1-1; TRBD1 agrees at 8 bases. The CDR3 contains 14 residues. V lost 1 base, J lost 8 bases, and 6 bases stayed unmatched. The germline V gene encodes CDR1 MGHRA and CDR2 YSYEKL. The CDR3 coding sequence is TGCGCCAGCAGCCAAGGACCGGACAGGGCGGAAGCTTTCTTT. Translating gives CASSQGPDRAEAFF.

A single count supports this clonotype. V usage is TRBV6-6 and J usage is TRBJ2-5; TRBD2 matches at 8 bases. The junction had 11 bases not matched to a gene; V was cut back by 6 bases and J by 5 bases. CDR3 size: 15 residues. Germline-derived CDR1 and CDR2 are MNHNY and SVGAGI (reference sequence). The CDR3 spells CASRAEGAGEETQYF. The CDR3 DNA is TGTGCCAGCAGGGCGGAAGGAGCGGGGGAGGAGACCCAGTACTTC.

This chain connects TRBV5-5 to TRBJ1-2; D not resolved. This CDR3 region has 12 residues. Germline values: CDR1 SGHKS, CDR2 YYEKEE (reference sequence). Trimming took off 4 bases at V and 3 bases at J, with 7 bases between the two ends. The CDR3 DNA reads as TGTGCCAGCAGCCCCATAGACTATGGCTACACCTTC. As protein: CASSPIDYGYTF.

About this clonotype itself: The CDR3 does not end in the conserved phenylalanine or tryptophan, so this is likely a read error. This chain links TRBV12-3 or TRBV12-4 with TRBJ2-3; 7 bases fit TRBD1. Germline trimming cut 6 bases from V and 0 bases from J; bases unmatched to any gene: 6. The CDR3 runs to 15 residues. The CDR3 sequence is CASRVTGMSTDTQYS. CDR3 in DNA: TGTGCCAGCAGGGTGACAGGGATGAGCACAGATACGCAGTATTCT.

The table lists this clonotype with a few counts. The chain has TRBV2 and TRBJ2-7, with D possibly TRBD1 on 6 matching bases. CDR1 is SNHLY, CDR2 FYNNEI, per germline. The CDR3 runs to 14 residues. V was pared by 6 bases and J by 0 bases, with 12 bases between. The DNA for the CDR3 is TGTGCCAGCAGGAACAGGGAAATCTCCTACGAGCAGTACTTC. This encodes CASRNREISYEQYF. Together with reference TRBV2 and TRBJ2-7, the CDR3 gives the full variable domain: EPEVTQTPSHQVTQMGQEVILRCVPISNHLYFYWYRQILGQKVEFLVSFYNNEISEKSEIFDDQFSVERPDGSNFTLKIRSTKLEDSAMYFCASRNREISYEQYFGPGTRLTVT.